The 20 T cell receptor beta chains presented below share a single source sample, sequenced in a study of blood T cell repertoires in COVID-19. The repertoire was sequenced with immunoSEQ multiplex PCR; TCRdb's copy has only in-frame clones and lacks some. The profile shows 200,000 to 250,000 clones, approximately 90% of them singletons. Sequenced sample: PBMCs or T cells enriched from blood (not recorded which). Receptor source: a man aged 50 to 59 who had been exposed to COVID-19.

In DNA form, the CDR3 reads TGTGCCACCAGTCGCGGAGACTATAGCAATCAGCCCCAGCATTTT. Translation: CATSRGDYSNQPQHF. The chain is built from TRBV24-1 and TRBJ1-5; unclear D gene. Trimming stripped 6 bases from V and 0 bases from J, with 11 bases between. The CDR3 loop spans 15 amino acids. The germline V gene has CDR1 KGHDR and CDR2 SFDVKD.

This rearrangement joins TRBV12-3 or TRBV12-4 to TRBJ1-2; D remains ambiguous. The V end lost 6 bases, the J end lost 2 bases, and 10 bases lay between the germline ends. The CDR3 contains 13 residues. In DNA, the CDR3 is TGTGCCAGCAGCACGGAGGGAAACTATGGCTACACCTTC. It yields the protein CASSTEGNYGYTF.

The V and J genes are TRBV7-9 and TRBJ1-5; no clear D gene. CDR1 and CDR2 (germline): SEHNR, FQNEAQ (reference sequence). The ends were cut back, 4 bases at V and 9 bases at J, with 4 bases in the middle. CDR3 length equals 10 residues. This CDR3 reads CASSSLPQHF. The CDR3, as DNA: TGTGCCAGCAGCTCCCTGCCCCAGCATTTT.

In the case of this clone: The identical CDR3 is also encoded by other nucleotide sequences in the sample. The rearrangement links TRBV5-4 to TRBJ2-3; weak D call: TRBD2 (5 bases). V gave up 0 bases and J gave up 3 bases, with 11 bases separating them. CDR3 length: 15 amino acids. The V gene's germline CDR1 is SGHNT and CDR2 YYREEE (reference sequence). The CDR3 here is CASSLDGGGTDTQYF. CDR3 sequence (DNA): TGTGCCAGCAGCTTGGATGGCGGCGGGACAGATACGCAGTATTTT.

This clone was observed a few times. V is TRBV27 and J is TRBJ2-1; D is unresolved. The germline CDR1 and CDR2 sequences are MNHEY and SMNVEV (reference sequence). V shed 3 bases and J shed 8 bases, with 8 bases lying between them. The CDR3 sequence is 12 residues long. CDR3 sequence: CASSFAGHEQFF. The DNA of the CDR3 is TGTGCCAGCAGTTTCGCAGGCCATGAGCAGTTCTTC.

This clone appeared a single time. The rearrangement joins TRBV6-5 to TRBJ1-5; 7 bases agree with TRBD1. V trimming: 4 bases; J trimming: 9 bases; junction bases outside the gene matches: 12. This CDR3 is built from 15 residues. Germline V gene sequence: CDR1 MNHEY, CDR2 SVGAGI. CDR3 region: CASSLNTGVGWPQHF. In DNA, the CDR3 is TGTGCCAGCAGTTTAAATACAGGGGTGGGTTGGCCCCAGCATTTT.

V gene TRBV7-2 combines with J gene TRBJ2-3, with TRBD2 as a possible D gene (5 bases). From germline, CDR1 is SGHTA and CDR2 FQGNSA. This CDR3 contains 15 residues. V was clipped by 1 base and J by 8 bases, with 16 bases between them. The CDR3 protein is CASSLEIAFVATQYF. The DNA for the CDR3 is TGTGCCAGCAGCTTAGAGATAGCGTTCGTAGCTACGCAGTATTTT.

This clone has a handful of counts. The V call is TRBV3-1 (or the pseudogene TRBV3-2), the J call TRBJ1-3; no firm D call. With 1 base removed from V and 0 bases from J, the gap between germline ends came to 4 bases. CDR1 LGHDT and CDR2 YNNKEL come from the germline V gene (reference sequence). The CDR3 consists of 14 residues. The CDR3 nucleotides are TGTGCCAGCAGCCAAGCTGTCTCTGGAAACACCATATATTTT. It codes for CASSQAVSGNTIYF.

This clone has more than one count but fewer than ten. The V call is TRBV5-4, the J call TRBJ2-1, with 8 bases identical to TRBD1. The CDR3 totals 15 residues. Germline-derived CDR1 and CDR2 are SGHNT and YYREEE (reference sequence). The junction had 3 bases not matched to a gene; V was cut back by 0 bases and J by 4 bases. The CDR3 protein is CASSLDRGTYNEQFF. As DNA, the CDR3 is TGTGCCAGCAGCTTGGACAGGGGGACTTACAATGAGCAGTTCTTC.

The chain joins TRBV2 to TRBJ1-2, with D unresolved. V shed 11 bases and J shed 0 bases, with 16 bases lying between them. Per germline, CDR1 SNHLY and CDR2 FYNNEI. The CDR3 has 14 amino acids. CDR3 amino acids: CAGGAPGTNYGYTF. Written as DNA, the CDR3 is TGTGCCGGTGGCGCCCCCGGGACTAACTATGGCTACACCTTC.

V is TRBV19 and J is TRBJ1-2; TRBD1 aligns across 11 bases. CDR3 length: 16 amino acids. V lost 2 bases, J lost 1 base, and 3 bases stayed unmatched. CDR1 and CDR2 from the germline V gene are LNHDA and SQIVND (reference sequence). CDR3 nucleotide sequence: TGTGCCAGTAGTATAAGGACAGGGGGCGGTAACTATGGCTACACCTTC. Its translation: CASSIRTGGGNYGYTF.

The chain is built from TRBV18 and TRBJ2-7; 14 nucleotides match TRBD2. The V and J ends lost 4 bases and 0 bases, in that order; junction bases with no gene match: 5. The CDR3 length is 17 residues. Germline-derived CDR1 and CDR2 are KGHSH and LQKENI. The CDR3 DNA is TGTGCCAGCTCACTCTCCGGGACTAGCGGGAGCTCCTACGAGCAGTACGTC. Translated: CASSLSGTSGSSYEQYV.

CDR3 nucleotides: TGTGCCAGCAGGTGGGGGACAGGGGATCAGCCCCAGCATTTT. Translation: CASRWGTGDQPQHF. The rearrangement uses TRBV2 and TRBJ1-5, with 10 bases fitting TRBD1. With V trimmed by 6 bases and J by 5 bases, 4 bases remained unmatched. Germline V gene data show CDR1 as SNHLY and CDR2 as FYNNEI. The length of the CDR3 is 14 residues.

The J gene is TRBJ1-1, the V gene TRBV5-5, with D perhaps matching TRBD1 (6 bases). The germline V gene has CDR1 SGHKS and CDR2 YYEKEE (reference sequence). This CDR3 is built from 16 residues. Trimming took off 3 bases at V and 4 bases at J, with 19 bases between the two ends. Written as DNA, the CDR3 is TGTGCCAGCAGCTACACCGGGACACCCTCGGGCACTGAAGCTTTCTTT. It specifies CASSYTGTPSGTEAFF.

J is TRBJ2-3 and V is TRBV6-6; the match to TRBD2 covers 15 bases. Germline values: CDR1 MNHNY, CDR2 SVGAGI (reference sequence). V lost 5 bases, J lost 3 bases, and 6 bases stayed unmatched. CDR3 size: 17 residues. The CDR3 spells CASSPWTSGGGTDTQYF. The CDR3 DNA reads TGTGCCAGCAGTCCCTGGACTAGCGGGGGGGGAACAGATACGCAGTATTTT.

The V and J genes are TRBV4-1 and TRBJ1-1, with 7 bases identical to TRBD1. Germline-derived CDR1 and CDR2 are MGHRA and YSYEKL. This CDR3 region has 17 residues. The V and J ends lost 1 base and 1 base, in that order; junction bases with no gene match: 9. CDR3: CASSQGTGLVTNTEAFF. Written as DNA, the CDR3 is TGCGCCAGCAGCCAAGGGACAGGCTTAGTTACGAACACTGAAGCTTTCTTT.

This sequence joins TRBV9 and TRBJ2-5; TRBD1 matches 10 bases. This CDR3 has 15 residues. Trimming cost V 1 base and J 5 bases; bases outside gene matches: 5. Germline CDR1 and CDR2: SGDLS and YYNGEE. In DNA, the CDR3 is TGTGCCAGCAGCGTAAGACAGGGGGCGGGGGAGACCCAGTACTTC. Protein: CASSVRQGAGETQYF.

This chain links TRBV10-3 with TRBJ2-2; D not resolved. The CDR3 contains 15 residues. Trimming took 5 bases from V and 1 from J, leaving 11 bases between them. The germline V gene has CDR1 ENHRY and CDR2 SYGVKD. CDR3 region: CAISSTTVNTGELFF. For the CDR3, the DNA is TGTGCCATCAGTTCGACAACCGTGAACACCGGGGAGCTGTTTTTT.

This clone occurred a few times. The rearrangement links TRBV5-4 to TRBJ2-7; D possibly corresponds to TRBD1 (5 bases). With 0 bases removed from V and 4 bases from J, the gap between germline ends came to 8 bases. The germline gives CDR1 SGHNT, CDR2 YYREEE (reference sequence). The CDR3 length is 13 residues. The CDR3 nucleotides are TGTGCCAGCAGCTTGGCCCCAGGGTACGAGCAGTACGTC. This codes for CASSLAPGYEQYV.

The chain links TRBV10-2 to TRBJ1-1; unclear D gene. The CDR3 consists of 15 residues. Germline V gives CDR1 WSHSY, CDR2 SAAADI. The V gene lost 3 bases and the J gene lost 3 bases, with 14 bases spanning the gap. The CDR3 is CASSEVRVRDTEAFF. The DNA for the CDR3 is TGCGCCAGCAGTGAAGTTCGGGTGAGGGACACTGAAGCTTTCTTT.